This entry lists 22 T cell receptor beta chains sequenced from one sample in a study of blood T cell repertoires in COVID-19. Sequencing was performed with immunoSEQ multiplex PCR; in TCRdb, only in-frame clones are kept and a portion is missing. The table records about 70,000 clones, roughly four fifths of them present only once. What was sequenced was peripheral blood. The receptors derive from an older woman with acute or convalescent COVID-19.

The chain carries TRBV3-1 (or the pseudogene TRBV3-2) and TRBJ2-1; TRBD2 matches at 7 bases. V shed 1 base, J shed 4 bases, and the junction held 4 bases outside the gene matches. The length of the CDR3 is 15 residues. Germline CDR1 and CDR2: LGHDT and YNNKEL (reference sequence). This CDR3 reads CASSQARGDYNEQFF. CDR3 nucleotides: TGTGCCAGCAGCCAAGCCCGGGGGGATTACAATGAGCAGTTCTTC.

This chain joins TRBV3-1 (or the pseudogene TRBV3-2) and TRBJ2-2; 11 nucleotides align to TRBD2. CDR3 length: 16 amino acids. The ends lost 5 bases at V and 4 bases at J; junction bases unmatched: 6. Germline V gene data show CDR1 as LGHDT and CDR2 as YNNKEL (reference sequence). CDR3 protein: CASSGGLAVPTGELFF. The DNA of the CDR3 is TGTGCCAGCAGCGGGGGACTAGCGGTACCCACCGGGGAGCTGTTTTTT.

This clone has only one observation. CDR3 sequence: CASSTIPQGSSYEQYF. DNA for the CDR3: TGTGCCAGCTCCACTATACCCCAGGGGAGCTCCTACGAGCAGTACTTC. V gene TRBV18 combines with J gene TRBJ2-7, with D tentatively TRBD1 (6 bases). CDR1 is KGHSH and CDR2 is LQKENI in the germline V gene. The CDR3 is 16 residues long. V was pared by 6 bases and J by 0 bases, with 18 bases between. The variable domain in full, with the rest retrieved from reference TRBV18 and TRBJ2-7, is NAGVMQNPRHLVRRRGQEARLRCSPMKGHSHVYWYRQLPEEGLKFMVYLQKENIIDESGMPKERFSAEFPKEGPSILRIQQVVRGDSAAYFCASSTIPQGSSYEQYFGPGTRLTVT.

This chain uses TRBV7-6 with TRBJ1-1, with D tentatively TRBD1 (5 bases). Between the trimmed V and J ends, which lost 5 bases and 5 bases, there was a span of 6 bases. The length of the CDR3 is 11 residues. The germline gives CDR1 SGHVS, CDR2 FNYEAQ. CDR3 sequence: CASSPGTEAFF. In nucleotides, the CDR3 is TGTGCCAGCAGCCCAGGGACTGAAGCTTTCTTT.

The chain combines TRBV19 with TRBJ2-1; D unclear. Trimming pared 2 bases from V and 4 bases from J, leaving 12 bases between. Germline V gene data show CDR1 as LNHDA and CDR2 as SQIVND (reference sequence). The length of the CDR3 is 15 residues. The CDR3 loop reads CASSIRQAQYNEQFF. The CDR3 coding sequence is TGTGCCAGTAGTATACGGCAGGCTCAGTACAATGAGCAGTTCTTC.

CDR3 residues: CASSVTKGHTFGNTIYF. The CDR3, as DNA: TGTGCCAGCAGCGTAACAAAGGGACACACTTTTGGAAACACCATATATTTT. J is TRBJ1-3 and V is TRBV9; perhaps TRBD1 as D (6 bases). The V gene lost 1 base and the J gene lost 3 bases, with 17 bases spanning the gap. CDR1 and CDR2 (germline): SGDLS, YYNGEE. The CDR3 is 17 residues long.

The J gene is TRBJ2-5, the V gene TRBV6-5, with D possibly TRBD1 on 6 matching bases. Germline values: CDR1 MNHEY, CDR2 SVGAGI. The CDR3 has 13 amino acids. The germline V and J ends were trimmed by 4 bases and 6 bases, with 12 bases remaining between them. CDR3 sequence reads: CASSSQGTKTQYF. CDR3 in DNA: TGTGCCAGCAGTTCTCAGGGGACGAAGACCCAGTACTTC.

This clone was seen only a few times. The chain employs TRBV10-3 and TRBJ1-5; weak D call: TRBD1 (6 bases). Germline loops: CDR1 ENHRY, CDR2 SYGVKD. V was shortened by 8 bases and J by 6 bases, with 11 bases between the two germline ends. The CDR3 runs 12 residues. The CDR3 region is CAISGGGQPQHF. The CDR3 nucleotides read TGTGCCATCTCTGGGGGCGGTCAGCCCCAGCATTTT.

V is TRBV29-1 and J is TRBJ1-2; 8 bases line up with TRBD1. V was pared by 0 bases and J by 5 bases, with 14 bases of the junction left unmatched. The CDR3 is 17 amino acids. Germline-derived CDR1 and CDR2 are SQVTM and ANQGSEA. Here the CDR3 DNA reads TGCAGCGTTGAAGATCGGGGCCCGGGACAGGTGTTATATGGCTACACCTTC. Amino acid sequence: CSVEDRGPGQVLYGYTF.

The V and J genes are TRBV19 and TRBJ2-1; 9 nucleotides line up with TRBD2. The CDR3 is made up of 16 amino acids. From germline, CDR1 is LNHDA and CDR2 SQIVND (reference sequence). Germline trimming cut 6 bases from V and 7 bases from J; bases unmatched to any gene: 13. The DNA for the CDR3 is TGTGCCAGTAGCCGAAGCGGGGGGACCACTGGAAATGAGCAGTTCTTC. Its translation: CASSRSGGTTGNEQFF.

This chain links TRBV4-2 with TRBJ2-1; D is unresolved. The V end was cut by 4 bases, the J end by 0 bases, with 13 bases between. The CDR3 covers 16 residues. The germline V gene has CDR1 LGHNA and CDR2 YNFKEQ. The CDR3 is CASSRAEASSYNEQFF. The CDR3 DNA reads TGTGCCAGCAGCCGAGCCGAGGCGAGCTCCTACAATGAGCAGTTCTTC.

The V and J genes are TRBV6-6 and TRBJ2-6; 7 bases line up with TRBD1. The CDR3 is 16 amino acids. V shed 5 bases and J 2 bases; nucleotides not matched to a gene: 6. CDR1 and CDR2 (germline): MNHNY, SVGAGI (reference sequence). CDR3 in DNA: TGTGCCAGCAGTACGGACAGGTATACTGGGGCCAACGTCCTGACTTTC. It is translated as CASSTDRYTGANVLTF.

This CDR3 is CASSLLRNYEQYF. For the CDR3, the DNA is TGTGCCAGCAGTTTACTCAGGAACTACGAGCAGTACTTC. The chain joins TRBV12-3 or TRBV12-4 to TRBJ2-7, with D uncertain. The CDR3 contains 13 residues. Deletions cut 2 bases from V and 3 bases from J, with 8 bases between.

The CDR3: CASSSRTSGASYNEQFF. The CDR3 DNA reads TGTGCCAGCAGCTCGAGGACTAGCGGGGCATCCTACAATGAGCAGTTCTTC. J is TRBJ2-1 and V is TRBV11-2, with TRBD2 matching 12 bases. The junction had 5 bases not matched to a gene; V was cut back by 4 bases and J by 1 base. The CDR3 is 17 amino acids. Germline CDR1 is SGHAT and CDR2 is FQNNGV.

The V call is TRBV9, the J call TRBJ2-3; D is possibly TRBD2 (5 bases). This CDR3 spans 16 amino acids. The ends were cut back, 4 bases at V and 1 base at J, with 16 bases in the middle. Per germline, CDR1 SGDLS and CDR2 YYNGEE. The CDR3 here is CASSRLSGFGTDTQYF. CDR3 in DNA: TGTGCCAGCAGCCGTCTCTCGGGGTTCGGCACAGATACGCAGTATTTT.

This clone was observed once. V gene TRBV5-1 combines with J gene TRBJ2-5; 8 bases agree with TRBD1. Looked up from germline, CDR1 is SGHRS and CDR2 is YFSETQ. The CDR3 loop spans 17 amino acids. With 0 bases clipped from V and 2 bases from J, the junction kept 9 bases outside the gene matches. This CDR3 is CASSLGLTRDRQETQYF. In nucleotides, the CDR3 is TGCGCCAGCAGCTTGGGGTTGACCCGGGACAGGCAAGAGACCCAGTACTTC.

The CDR3 sequence is CASRGQKNTGELFF. CDR3 nucleotide sequence: TGTGCCAGCAGAGGACAAAAGAACACCGGGGAGCTGTTTTTT. The chain joins TRBV2 to TRBJ2-2, with a possible D match to TRBD1 (5 bases). The length of the CDR3 is 14 residues. The V end was cut by 6 bases, the J end by 1 base, with 9 bases between. Germline loops: CDR1 SNHLY, CDR2 FYNNEI.

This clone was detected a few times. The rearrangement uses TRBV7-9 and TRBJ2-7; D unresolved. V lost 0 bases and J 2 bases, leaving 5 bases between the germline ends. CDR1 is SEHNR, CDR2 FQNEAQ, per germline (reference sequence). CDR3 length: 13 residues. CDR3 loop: CASSLADTYEQYF. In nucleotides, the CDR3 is TGTGCCAGCAGCTTAGCTGACACCTACGAGCAGTACTTC.

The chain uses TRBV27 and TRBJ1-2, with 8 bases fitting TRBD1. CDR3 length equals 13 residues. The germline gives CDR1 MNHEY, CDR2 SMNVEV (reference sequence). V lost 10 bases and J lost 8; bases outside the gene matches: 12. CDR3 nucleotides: TGTGCCACCCGGGGACAGGTCGGTGGCGGCTACACCTTC. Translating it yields CATRGQVGGGYTF.

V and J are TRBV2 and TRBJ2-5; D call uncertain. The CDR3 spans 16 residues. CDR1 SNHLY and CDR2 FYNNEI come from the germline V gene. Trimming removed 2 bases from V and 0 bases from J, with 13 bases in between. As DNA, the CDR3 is TGTGCCAGCAGTGAATGGGCCGCCGCGTACCAAGAGACCCAGTACTTC. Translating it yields CASSEWAAAYQETQYF.

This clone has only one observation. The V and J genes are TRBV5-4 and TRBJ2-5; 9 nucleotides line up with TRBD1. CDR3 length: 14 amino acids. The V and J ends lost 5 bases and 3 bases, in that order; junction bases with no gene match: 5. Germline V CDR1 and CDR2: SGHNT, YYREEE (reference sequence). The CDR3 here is CASRPRQGEETQYF. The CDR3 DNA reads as TGTGCCAGCAGACCGCGACAGGGGGAAGAGACCCAGTACTTC.

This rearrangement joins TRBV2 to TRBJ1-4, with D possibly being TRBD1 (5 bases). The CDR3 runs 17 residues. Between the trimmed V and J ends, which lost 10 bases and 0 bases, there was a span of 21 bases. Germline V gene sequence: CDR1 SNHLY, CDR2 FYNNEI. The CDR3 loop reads CATHPRGGRATNEKLFF. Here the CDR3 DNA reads TGTGCCACCCATCCAAGGGGAGGGAGAGCAACTAATGAAAAACTGTTTTTT.